Listed here are 8 T cell receptor beta chains from one sample, sequenced in a study of T-cell memory formation after mild COVID-19. TCRdb called the 5' RACE reads again in MiXCR, with one record for every CDR3 protein. The sample holds 350,000 to 450,000 distinct CDR3 sequences, around 20% seen once. Sequenced: PBMCs or a T cell subset sorted from them (not recorded which). These TCRs come from an adult woman who had mild COVID-19 (a few samples of this study predate the infection). Cell type and time point are not known.

This clonotype was recorded only once. The CDR3 loop reads CASSHNRGQLFNTGELFF. In nucleotides, the CDR3 is TGTGCCAGCAGTCATAACCGGGGCCAGCTTTTCAACACCGGGGAGCTGTTTTTT. The chain is built from TRBV12-3 or TRBV12-4 and TRBJ2-2; D may match TRBD1 or TRBD2 (5 bases each). Trimming took off 5 bases at V and 2 bases at J, with 21 bases between the two ends. This CDR3 comprises 18 residues.

The chain employs TRBV3-1 and TRBJ2-1; D remains unclear. The V gene lost 4 bases and the J gene lost 5 bases, with 9 bases spanning the gap. From germline, CDR1 is LGHDT and CDR2 YNNKEL (reference sequence). The CDR3 length is 13 residues. Here the CDR3 reads CASSLMGDNEQFF. In DNA form, the CDR3 reads TGTGCCAGCAGCCTCATGGGCGACAATGAGCAGTTCTTC.

V and J are TRBV6-4 and TRBJ2-3; 14 bases fit TRBD2. The CDR3 consists of 20 residues. The V gene's germline CDR1 is MRHNA and CDR2 SNTAGT. With V trimmed by 3 bases and J by 2 bases, 13 bases remained unmatched. This chain's CDR3 is CASSETGLAGAIPYTDTQYF. Here the CDR3 DNA reads TGTGCCAGCAGTGAGACGGGACTAGCGGGGGCGATCCCCTACACAGATACGCAGTATTTT.

V gene TRBV2 combines with J gene TRBJ1-2; D gene unclear. Trimming shortened V by 6 bases and J by 2 bases, and 10 bases separated the two germline ends. The CDR3 is 13 amino acids. Germline CDR1 and CDR2: SNHLY and FYNNEI. The CDR3 DNA follows: TGTGCCAGCAGCCCGGTCGAGAACTATGGCTACACCTTC. Its translation: CASSPVENYGYTF.

The sample holds a few counts of this clonotype. This could be a read error, since a much larger clone is one nucleotide away. The V and J genes are TRBV6-4 and TRBJ2-6; unclear D gene. The CDR3 covers 14 residues. Per germline, CDR1 MRHNA and CDR2 SNTAGT. Trimming took 3 bases from V and 0 from J, leaving 3 bases between them. The CDR3 protein is CASSENSGANVLTF. CDR3 nucleotide sequence: TGTGCCAGCAGTGAGAACTCTGGGGCCAACGTCCTGACTTTC.

The gene calls are TRBV20-1 and TRBJ1-4; D perhaps matches TRBD1 (6 bases). Trimming pared 3 bases from V and 5 bases from J, leaving 13 bases between. In germline, CDR1 is DFQATT, CDR2 SNEGSKA (reference sequence). The CDR3 covers 14 residues. The CDR3 loop reads CSARPDSLNEKLFF. The DNA of the CDR3 is TGCAGTGCTAGGCCGGACAGCTTAAATGAAAAACTGTTTTTT.

The chain links TRBV7-9 to TRBJ1-1, with D uncertain. Between the trimmed V and J ends, which lost 4 bases and 4 bases, there was a span of 13 bases. Germline loops: CDR1 SEHNR, CDR2 FQNEAQ (reference sequence). The length of the CDR3 is 14 residues. The CDR3 here is CASSWGGEGTEAFF. The CDR3 region has the DNA TGTGCCAGCAGCTGGGGAGGAGAGGGCACTGAAGCTTTCTTT.

This sequence joins TRBV18 and TRBJ1-5, with a tentative D call TRBD1 (6 bases). The CDR3 contains 18 residues. V was clipped by 2 bases and J by 0 bases, with 17 bases between them. The germline V gene encodes CDR1 KGHSH and CDR2 LQKENI. The CDR3 nucleotides are TGTGCCAGCTCACCAAGGCCACAGGGATCCCTTAGCAATCAGCCCCAGCATTTT. This translates into CASSPRPQGSLSNQPQHF.